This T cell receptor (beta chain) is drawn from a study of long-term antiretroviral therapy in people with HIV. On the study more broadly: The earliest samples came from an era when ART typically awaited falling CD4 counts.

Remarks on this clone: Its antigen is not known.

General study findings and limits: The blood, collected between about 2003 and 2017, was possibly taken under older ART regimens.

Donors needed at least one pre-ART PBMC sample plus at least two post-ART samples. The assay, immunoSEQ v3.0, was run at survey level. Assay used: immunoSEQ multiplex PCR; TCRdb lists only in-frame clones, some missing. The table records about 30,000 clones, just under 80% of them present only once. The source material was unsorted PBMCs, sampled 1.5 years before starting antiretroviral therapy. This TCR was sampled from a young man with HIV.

The CDR3 loop reads CASSISGGGHNEQFF. The CDR3 nucleotides read TGTGCCAGTAGTATCAGCGGGGGGGGACACAATGAGCAGTTCTTC. This chain uses TRBV19 with TRBJ2-1; 10 nucleotides agree with TRBD2. Germline CDR1 reads LNHDA; CDR2 reads SQIVND (reference sequence). This CDR3 spans 15 amino acids. J gave up 5 bases and V 3 bases, and 4 bases lay outside the gene matches. Looking up the rest from reference TRBV19 and TRBJ2-1 gives the full variable domain: DGGITQSPKYLFRKEGQNVTLSCEQNLNHDAMYWYRQDPGQGLRLIYYSQIVNDFQKGDIAEGYSVSREKKESFPLTVTSAQKNPTAFYLCASSISGGGHNEQFFGPGTRLTVL.